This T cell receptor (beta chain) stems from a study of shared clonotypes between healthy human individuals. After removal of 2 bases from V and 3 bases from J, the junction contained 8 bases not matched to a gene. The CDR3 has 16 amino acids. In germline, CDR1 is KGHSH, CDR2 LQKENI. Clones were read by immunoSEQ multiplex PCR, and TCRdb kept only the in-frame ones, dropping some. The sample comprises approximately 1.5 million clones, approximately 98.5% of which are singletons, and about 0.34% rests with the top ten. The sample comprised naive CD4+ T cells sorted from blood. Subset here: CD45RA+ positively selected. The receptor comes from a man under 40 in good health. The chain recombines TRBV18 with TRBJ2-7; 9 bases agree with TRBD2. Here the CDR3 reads CASSPMVLAGVYEQYF. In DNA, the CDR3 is TGTGCCAGCTCACCAATGGTTTTAGCGGGGGTCTACGAGCAGTACTTC.